This T cell receptor beta chain was obtained from a study of blood T cells in healthy people across ages. Peripheral blood was drawn, about 9.1 milliliters per donor. Germline V CDR1 and CDR2: ENHRY, SYGVKD. This CDR3 spans 13 amino acids. Trimming shortened V by 0 bases and J by 9 bases, and 10 bases separated the two germline ends. This clonotype was seen ten or more times. A sample-barcoded 5' primer and a J-beta primer mix were used in a second PCR of roughly 6 to 11 cycles. TCRdb re-derived calls from the 5' RACE reads in MiXCR, one entry per CDR3 protein. Found here are 900,000 to 950,000 distinct CDR3 sequences, almost 30% of them singletons; the top ten hold 10% to 13%. The sample also formed part of further work on T cells of mothers and their children.

This TCR came from a woman in her forties in good health. The genes are TRBV10-3 and TRBJ2-3, with D maybe TRBD1 (7 bases). Sequencing input: blood. CDR3 in amino acids: CAISESEGATQYF. Here the CDR3 DNA reads TGTGCCATCAGTGAGTCGGAGGGGGCCACGCAGTATTTT.